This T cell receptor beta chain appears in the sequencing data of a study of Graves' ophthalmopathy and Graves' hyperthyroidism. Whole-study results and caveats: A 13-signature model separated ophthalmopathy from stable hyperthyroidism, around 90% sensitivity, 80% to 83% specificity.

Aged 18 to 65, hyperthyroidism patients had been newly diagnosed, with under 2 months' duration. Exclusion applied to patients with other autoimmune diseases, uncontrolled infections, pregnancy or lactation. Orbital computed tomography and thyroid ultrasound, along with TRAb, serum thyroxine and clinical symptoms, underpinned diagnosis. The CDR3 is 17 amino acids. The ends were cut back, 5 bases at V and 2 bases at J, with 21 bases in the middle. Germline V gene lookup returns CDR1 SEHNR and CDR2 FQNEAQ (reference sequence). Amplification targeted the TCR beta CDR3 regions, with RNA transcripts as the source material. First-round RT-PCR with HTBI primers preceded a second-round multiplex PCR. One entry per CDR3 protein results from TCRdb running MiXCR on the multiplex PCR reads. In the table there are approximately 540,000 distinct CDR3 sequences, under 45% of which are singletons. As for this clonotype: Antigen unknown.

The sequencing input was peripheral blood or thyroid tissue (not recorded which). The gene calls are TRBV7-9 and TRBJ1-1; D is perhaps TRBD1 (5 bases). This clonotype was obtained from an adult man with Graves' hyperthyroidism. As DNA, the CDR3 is TGTGCCAGCAGCCAAGATGGAGGAGGGGTAAAAAACACTGAAGCTTTCTTT. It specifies CASSQDGGGVKNTEAFF. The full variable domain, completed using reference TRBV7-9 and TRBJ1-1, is DTGVSQNPRHKITKRGQNVTFRCDPISEHNRLYWYRQTLGQGPEFLTYFQNEAQLEKSRLLSDRFSAERPKGSFSTLEIQRTEQGDSAMYLCASSQDGGGVKNTEAFFGQGTRLTVV.